The entry that follows covers one TCR beta chain sequence. Germline CDR1 reads SGHTA; CDR2 reads FQGTGA. This CDR3 has 15 amino acids. Between the trimmed V and J ends, which lost 2 bases and 0 bases, there was a span of 11 bases. This sample is drawn from a study of long-term antiretroviral therapy in people with HIV. Held in samples before DNA extraction were about 0.85-11 million cryopreserved PBMC. Assay version v3.0 of immunoSEQ was used, and it was run at survey level. Profiled with immunoSEQ multiplex PCR; TCRdb holds only in-frame clones, not every one. Here the sample spans fewer than 35,000 clones, roughly three quarters being singletons.

The chain recombines TRBV7-3 with TRBJ2-7; the D gene is possibly TRBD2 (6 bases). The source is a woman between 45 and 65 years old with HIV. Sequenced material: unsorted PBMCs, taken 3.1 years after starting antiretroviral therapy. CDR3: CASSLFAGSSYEQYF. In DNA, the CDR3 is TGTGCCAGCAGCTTATTTGCGGGGAGCTCCTACGAGCAGTACTTC.